This T cell receptor (beta chain) was found in a study of monozygotic twins with inflammatory bowel disease. CDR1 is SQVTM, CDR2 ANQGSEA, per germline. The CDR3 runs 13 residues. Both the TCRalpha cDNA and the TCRbeta cDNA were taken through two nested PCRs, lasting around 15 and 9 cycles. Reanalyzing the 5' RACE reads, TCRdb keeps one entry per CDR3 protein, without DNA. This sample lists approximately 400,000 distinct CDR3 sequences; its ten largest clones have around 2.5%. With regard to this clonotype: Antigen unknown.

The study, taken as a whole, reports: Subtypes among T cells remained indistinguishable. Patient repertoire variability may have increased through differing immunosuppressive treatments.

This chain uses TRBV29-1 with TRBJ1-1; without DNA, the TCRdb call of TRBD1 cannot be checked. The sequence was collected from a human donor with ulcerative colitis or Crohn's disease, or a healthy co-twin of an affected twin (not recorded which). The sample comprised blood. Here the CDR3 reads CSVEGTGRTEAFF.